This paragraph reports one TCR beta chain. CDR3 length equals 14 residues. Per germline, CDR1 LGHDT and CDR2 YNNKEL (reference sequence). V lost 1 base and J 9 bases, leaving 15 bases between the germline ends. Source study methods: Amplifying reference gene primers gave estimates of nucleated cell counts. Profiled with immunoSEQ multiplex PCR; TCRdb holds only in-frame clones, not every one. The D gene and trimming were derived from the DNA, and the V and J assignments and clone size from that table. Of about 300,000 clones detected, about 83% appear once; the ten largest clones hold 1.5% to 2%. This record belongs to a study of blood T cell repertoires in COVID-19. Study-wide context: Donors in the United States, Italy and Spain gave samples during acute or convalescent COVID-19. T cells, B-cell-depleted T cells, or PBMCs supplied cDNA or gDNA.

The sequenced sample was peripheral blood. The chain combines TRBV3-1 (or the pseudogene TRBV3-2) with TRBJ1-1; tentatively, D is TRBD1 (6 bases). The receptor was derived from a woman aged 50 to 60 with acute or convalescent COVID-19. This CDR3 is CASSQAGVGSKAFF. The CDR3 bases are TGTGCCAGCAGCCAAGCAGGGGTTGGGTCAAAAGCTTTCTTT.